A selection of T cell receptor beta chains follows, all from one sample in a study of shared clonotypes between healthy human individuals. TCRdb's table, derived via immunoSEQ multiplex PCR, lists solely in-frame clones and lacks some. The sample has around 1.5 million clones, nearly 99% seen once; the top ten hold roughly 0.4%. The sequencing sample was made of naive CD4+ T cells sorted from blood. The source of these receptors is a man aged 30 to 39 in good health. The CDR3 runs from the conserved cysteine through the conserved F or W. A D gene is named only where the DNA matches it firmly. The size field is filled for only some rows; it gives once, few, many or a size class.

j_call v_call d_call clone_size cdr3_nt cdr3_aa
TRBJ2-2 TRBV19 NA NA TGTGCCAGTAAGGAAGGGAACACCGGGGAGCTGTTTTTT CASKEGNTGELFF
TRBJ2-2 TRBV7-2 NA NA TGTGCCAGCAGCTTAAGCGGAATCGGGGAGCTGTTTTTT CASSLSGIGELFF
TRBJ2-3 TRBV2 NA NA TGTGCCAGCAGTGAATCGGCTCCCCGGGGGGCTAGCACAGATACGCAGTATTTT CASSESAPRGASTDTQYF
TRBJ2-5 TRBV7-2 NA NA TGTGCCAGCAGCTCACGGGAGACCCAGTACTTC CASSSRETQYF
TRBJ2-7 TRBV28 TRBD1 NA TGTGCCAGCAGTCCCCTCGGGACAGCCCCCTCCTACGAGCAGTACTTC CASSPLGTAPSYEQYF
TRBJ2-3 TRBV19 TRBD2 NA TGTGCCAGTAGGACTAGCGGGAGTCCTGCTACGCAGTATTTT CASRTSGSPATQYF
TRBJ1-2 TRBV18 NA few TGTGCCAGCTCACCGGGGGACGGCTACACCTTC CASSPGDGYTF
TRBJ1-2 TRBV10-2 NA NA TGCGCCAGCAGTGGGCAGCTTAACTATGGCTACACCTTC CASSGQLNYGYTF
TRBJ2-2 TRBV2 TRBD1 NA TGTGCCAGCAGTGCTTCGCAGGGGGCCGGGGAGCTGTTTTTT CASSASQGAGELFF
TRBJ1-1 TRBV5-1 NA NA TGCGCCAGCAGCTTTTCGGCAGGGAACACTGAAGCTTTCTTT CASSFSAGNTEAFF
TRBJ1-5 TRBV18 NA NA TGTGCCAGCTCATCCGACAGGATCTATCGCAATCAGCCCCAGCATTTT CASSSDRIYRNQPQHF
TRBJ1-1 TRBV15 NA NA TGTGCCACCAGCAGCACCCCGGGCCAACTGAACACTGAAGCTTTCTTT CATSSTPGQLNTEAFF
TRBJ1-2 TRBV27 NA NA TGTGCCAGCAGTTTATCGTCCGAACCCCTGGGTGGCTACACCTTC CASSLSSEPLGGYTF
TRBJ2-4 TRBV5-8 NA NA TGTGCCAGCAGCTTGGCCTTGGACCCAATCAAAAACATTCAGTACTTC CASSLALDPIKNIQYF
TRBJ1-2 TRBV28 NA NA TGTGCCAGCAGTTTAACTGGCACAAAGCAGACCTTC CASSLTGTKQTF
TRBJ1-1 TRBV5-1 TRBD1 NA TGCGCCAGCCGAGAGACAGGGGGCTACACTGAAGCTTTCTTT CASRETGGYTEAFF
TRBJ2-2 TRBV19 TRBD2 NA TGTGCCAGTAGTATCTTAGCGGGAGGGCACACCGGGGAGCTGTTTTTT CASSILAGGHTGELFF
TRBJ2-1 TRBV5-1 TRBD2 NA TGCGCCAGCAGCTTTAGCGGGAGGGGATCCTACAATGAGCAGTTCTTC CASSFSGRGSYNEQFF
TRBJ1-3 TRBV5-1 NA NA TGCGCCAGCAGCTTGGATTTGGTCAGCTCTGGAAACACCATATATTTT CASSLDLVSSGNTIYF
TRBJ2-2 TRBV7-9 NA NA TGTGCCAGCAGCTTAGGGTTACAGGGCCCGGCGGGGACCGGGGAGCTGTTTTTT CASSLGLQGPAGTGELFF
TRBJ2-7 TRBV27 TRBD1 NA TGTGCCAGCAGTTTCGGGGACAGGAGATCCTACGAGCAGTACTTC CASSFGDRRSYEQYF
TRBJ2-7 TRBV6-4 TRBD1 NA TGTGCCAGCAGTGGGACAGGCCTCTCGGAGCAGTACTTC CASSGTGLSEQYF
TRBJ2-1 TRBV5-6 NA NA TGTGCCAGCAGCTTAAGTGCTGAGCAGTTCTTC CASSLSAEQFF
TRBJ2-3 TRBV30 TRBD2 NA TGTGCCTGGAGTCCCGGGACTAGCGGGAGGTTCACAGATACGCAGTATTTT CAWSPGTSGRFTDTQYF
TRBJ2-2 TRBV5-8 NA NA TGTGCCAGCAGCTTTAGAGGGGCCGGGGAGCTGTTTTTT CASSFRGAGELFF
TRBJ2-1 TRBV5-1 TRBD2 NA TGCGCCAGCAGCACTTCGGGGCTAGCGGGAGGCGACTTACAGTTCTTC CASSTSGLAGGDLQFF
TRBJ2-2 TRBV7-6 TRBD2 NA TGTGCCAGCAGCCTCGGACTAGCGGGAGGTACCGGGGAGCTGTTTTTT CASSLGLAGGTGELFF
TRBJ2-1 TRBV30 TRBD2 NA TGTGCCTGGTTCCGGGGGTCTAGCGGGAGCCCATACAATGAGCAGTTCTTC CAWFRGSSGSPYNEQFF